This T cell receptor (beta chain) was captured by sequencing in a study of a mutant IDH1 vaccine in newly diagnosed glioma. Data came from immunoSEQ multiplex PCR; TCRdb stores just in-frame clones and leaves some out. This sample has around 41,000 clones, with less than 90% found just once. General study findings and limits: Top-clonotype changes in peripheral T cells seemed unrelated to pseudoprogression.

Time point defined: week 11, during vaccination. In the vaccine, a single dose held 300 ug of the mutant IDH1 20-mer peptide, along with topical imiquimod. A word on this clone: Its antigen is not known.

This CDR3 has 13 residues. Germline assignment: CDR1 MNHEY and CDR2 SVGAGI. V was pared by 3 bases and J by 8 bases, with 13 bases between. Sequencing was performed on PBMCs, taken from a glioma patient whose treatment included an IDH1 peptide vaccine. This chain links TRBV6-5 with TRBJ1-2, with D tentatively TRBD1 (5 bases). This sequence was found in a man in his forties with glioma. The CDR3 bases are TGTGCCAGCAGTTATCGTCAGGGTCACGGCTACACCTTC. It specifies CASSYRQGHGYTF.